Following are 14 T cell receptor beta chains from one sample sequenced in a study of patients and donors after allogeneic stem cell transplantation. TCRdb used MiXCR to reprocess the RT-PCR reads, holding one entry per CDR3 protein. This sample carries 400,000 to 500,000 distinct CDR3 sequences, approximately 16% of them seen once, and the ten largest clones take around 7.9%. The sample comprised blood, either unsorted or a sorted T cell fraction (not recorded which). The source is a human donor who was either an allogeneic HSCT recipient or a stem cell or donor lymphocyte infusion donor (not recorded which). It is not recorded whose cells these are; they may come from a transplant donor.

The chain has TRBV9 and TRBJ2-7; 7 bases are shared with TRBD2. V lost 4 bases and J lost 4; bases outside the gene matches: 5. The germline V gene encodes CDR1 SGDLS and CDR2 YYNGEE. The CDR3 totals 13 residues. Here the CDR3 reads CASSPGEGYEQYF. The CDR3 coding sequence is TGTGCCAGCAGCCCCGGGGAGGGATACGAGCAGTACTTC.

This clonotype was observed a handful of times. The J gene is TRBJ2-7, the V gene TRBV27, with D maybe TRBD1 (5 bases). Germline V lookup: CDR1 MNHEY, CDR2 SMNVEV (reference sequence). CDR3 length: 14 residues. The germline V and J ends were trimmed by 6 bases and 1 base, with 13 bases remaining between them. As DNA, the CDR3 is TGTGCCAGCAGCTCCCCGACAGTTTCCTACGAGCAGTACTTC. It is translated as CASSSPTVSYEQYF.

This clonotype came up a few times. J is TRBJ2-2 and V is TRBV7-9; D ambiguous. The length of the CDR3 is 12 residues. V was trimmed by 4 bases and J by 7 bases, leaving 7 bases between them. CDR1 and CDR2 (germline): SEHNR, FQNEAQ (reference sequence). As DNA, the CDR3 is TGTGCCAGCAGCTCCCCGAGCGGGGAGCTGTTTTTT. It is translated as CASSSPSGELFF.

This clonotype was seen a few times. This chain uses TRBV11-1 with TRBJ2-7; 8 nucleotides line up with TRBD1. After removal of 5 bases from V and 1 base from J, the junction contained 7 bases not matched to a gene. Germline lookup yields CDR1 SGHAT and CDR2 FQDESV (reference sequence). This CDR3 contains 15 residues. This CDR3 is CASSHRRGRSYEQYF. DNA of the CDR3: TGTGCCAGCAGCCATCGCAGGGGGCGATCCTACGAGCAGTACTTC.

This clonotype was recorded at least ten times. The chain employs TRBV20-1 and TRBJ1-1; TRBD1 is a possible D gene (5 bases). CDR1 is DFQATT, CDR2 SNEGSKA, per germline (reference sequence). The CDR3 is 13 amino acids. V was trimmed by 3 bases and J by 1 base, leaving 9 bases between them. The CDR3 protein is CSARGDPNTEAFF. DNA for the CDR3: TGCAGTGCTAGGGGGGACCCGAACACTGAAGCTTTCTTT.

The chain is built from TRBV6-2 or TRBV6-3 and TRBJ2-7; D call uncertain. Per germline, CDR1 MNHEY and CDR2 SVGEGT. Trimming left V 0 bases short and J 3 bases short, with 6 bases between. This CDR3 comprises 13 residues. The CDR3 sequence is CASSYSDYYEQYF. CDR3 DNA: TGTGCCAGCAGTTACTCGGATTACTACGAGCAGTACTTC.

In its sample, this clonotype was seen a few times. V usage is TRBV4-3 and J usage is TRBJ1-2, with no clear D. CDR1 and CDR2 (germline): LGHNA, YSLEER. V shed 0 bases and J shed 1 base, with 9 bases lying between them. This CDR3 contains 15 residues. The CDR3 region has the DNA TGCGCCAGCAGCCAAGACTCCGGGGATAACTATGGCTACACCTTC. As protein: CASSQDSGDNYGYTF.

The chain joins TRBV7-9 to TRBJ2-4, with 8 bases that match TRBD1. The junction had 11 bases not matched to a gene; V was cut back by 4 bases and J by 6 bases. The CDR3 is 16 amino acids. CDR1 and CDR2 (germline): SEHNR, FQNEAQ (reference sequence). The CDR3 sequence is CASSSLAGTGVNIQYF. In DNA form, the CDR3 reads TGTGCCAGCAGCTCCTTGGCCGGGACAGGAGTAAACATTCAGTACTTC.

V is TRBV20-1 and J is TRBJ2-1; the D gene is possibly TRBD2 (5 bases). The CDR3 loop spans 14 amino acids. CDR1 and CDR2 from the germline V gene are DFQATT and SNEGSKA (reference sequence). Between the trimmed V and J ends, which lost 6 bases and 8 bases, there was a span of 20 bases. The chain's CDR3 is CSAPSRGSDDEQFF. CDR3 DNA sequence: TGCAGTGCCCCCTCCCGGGGTTCGGATGATGAGCAGTTCTTC.

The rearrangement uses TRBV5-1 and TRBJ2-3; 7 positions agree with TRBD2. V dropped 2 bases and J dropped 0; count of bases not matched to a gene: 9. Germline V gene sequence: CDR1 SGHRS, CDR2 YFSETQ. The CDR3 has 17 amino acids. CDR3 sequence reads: CASSFFSAGTSTDTQYF. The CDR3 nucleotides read TGCGCCAGCAGCTTTTTCTCAGCGGGGACTAGCACAGATACGCAGTATTTT.

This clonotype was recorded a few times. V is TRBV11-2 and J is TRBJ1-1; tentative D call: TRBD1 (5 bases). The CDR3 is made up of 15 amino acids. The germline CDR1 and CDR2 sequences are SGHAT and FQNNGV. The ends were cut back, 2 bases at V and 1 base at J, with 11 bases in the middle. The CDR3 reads CASSLMGRRNTEAFF. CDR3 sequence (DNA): TGTGCCAGCAGCTTAATGGGACGGAGGAACACTGAAGCTTTCTTT.

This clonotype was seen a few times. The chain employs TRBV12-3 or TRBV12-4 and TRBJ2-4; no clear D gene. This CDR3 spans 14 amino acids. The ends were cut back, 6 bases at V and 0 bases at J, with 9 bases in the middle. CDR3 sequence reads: CASRPGLAKNIQYF. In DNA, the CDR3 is TGTGCCAGCAGGCCCGGGCTAGCCAAAAACATTCAGTACTTC.

Written as DNA, the CDR3 is TGTGCCAGCAGTGGGGACAGGGGGCTTTCCGGGGAGCTGTTTTTT. Amino acids: CASSGDRGLSGELFF. J is TRBJ2-2 and V is TRBV2, with 12 bases aligning to TRBD1. Looked up from germline, CDR1 is SNHLY and CDR2 is FYNNEI. V shed 4 bases and J 6 bases; nucleotides not matched to a gene: 3. This CDR3 has 15 residues.

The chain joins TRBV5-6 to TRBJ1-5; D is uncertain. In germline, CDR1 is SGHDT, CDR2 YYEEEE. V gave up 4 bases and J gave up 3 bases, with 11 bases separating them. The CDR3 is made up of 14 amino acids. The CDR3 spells CASSLGLDNQPQHF. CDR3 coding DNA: TGTGCCAGCAGCCTGGGCCTAGACAATCAGCCCCAGCATTTT. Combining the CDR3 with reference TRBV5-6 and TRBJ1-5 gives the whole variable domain DAGVTQSPTHLIKTRGQQVTLRCSPKSGHDTVSWYQQALGQGPQFIFQYYEEEERQRGNFPDRFSGHQFPNYSSELNVNALLLGDSALYLCASSLGLDNQPQHFGDGTRLSIL.